What follows are 27 T cell receptor beta chains derived from one specimen sequenced in a study of blood T cell repertoires in COVID-19. Here immunoSEQ multiplex PCR was the method, and the copy in TCRdb shows in-frame clones only, minus some. Seen here are 180,000 or so clones, 70% to 90% observed once, and the top ten hold over 7%. Material for sequencing was peripheral blood. The source is a woman older than 75 in a cohort sampled during active or convalescent COVID-19.

The table lists this clone with a few counts. This rearrangement joins TRBV7-2 to TRBJ2-7; 8 bases match TRBD1. Germline CDR1 and CDR2: SGHTA and FQGNSA. Trimming cost V 1 base and J 5 bases; bases outside gene matches: 19. This CDR3 contains 19 residues. CDR3 sequence (DNA): TGTGCCAGCAGCTTAGAGCTAGGGGCCATTGACAGGGGATCTCACGAGCAGTACTTC. It yields the protein CASSLELGAIDRGSHEQYF.

V usage is TRBV19 and J usage is TRBJ2-4; TRBD2 might be the D (5 bases). V was clipped by 0 bases and J by 7 bases, with 10 bases between them. The CDR3 spans 14 residues. Germline-derived CDR1 and CDR2 are LNHDA and SQIVND (reference sequence). The DNA for the CDR3 is TGTGCCAGTAGTATAGAGGGAGACGCCAACATTCAGTACTTC. It is translated as CASSIEGDANIQYF.

This rearrangement joins TRBV28 to TRBJ2-1; D unresolved. Germline assignment: CDR1 MDHEN and CDR2 SYDVKM. Trimming removed 6 bases from V and 5 bases from J, with 11 bases in between. The CDR3 spans 13 residues. The CDR3 sequence: CASSHTPNNEQFF. CDR3 coding DNA: TGTGCCAGCAGCCATACACCGAACAATGAGCAGTTCTTC. The complete variable domain, with remaining parts taken from reference TRBV28 and TRBJ2-1, reads DVKVTQSSRYLVKRTGEKVFLECVQDMDHENMFWYRQDPGLGLRLIYFSYDVKMKEKGDIPEGYSVSREKKERFSLILESASTNQTSMYLCASSHTPNNEQFFGPGTRLTVL.

This chain joins TRBV6-5 and TRBJ1-5; D is unresolved. The CDR3 covers 14 residues. V gave up 7 bases and J gave up 0 bases, with 10 bases separating them. Germline CDR1 is MNHEY and CDR2 is SVGAGI. The CDR3 DNA sequence: TGTGCCAGCACGTCAGGATATAGCAATCAGCCCCAGCATTTT. Protein product: CASTSGYSNQPQHF.

CDR3 loop: CAWSQKSGVYEQYF. CDR3 nucleotides: TGTGCCTGGAGCCAGAAATCAGGGGTCTACGAGCAGTACTTC. J is TRBJ2-7 and V is TRBV30, with a possible D match to TRBD1 (6 bases). V lost 3 bases and J 3 bases, leaving 15 bases between the germline ends. The CDR3 length is 14 residues. Germline lookup yields CDR1 GTSNPN and CDR2 SVGIG (reference sequence).

The genes are TRBV19 and TRBJ2-3, with TRBD1 as a possible D gene (7 bases). This CDR3 comprises 17 residues. Germline loops: CDR1 LNHDA, CDR2 SQIVND (reference sequence). Trimming stripped 4 bases from V and 1 base from J, with 18 bases between. In nucleotides, the CDR3 is TGTGCCAGTAGTACCCGACAGGGACTCGGGGGCACAGATACGCAGTATTTT. Protein sequence: CASSTRQGLGGTDTQYF.

V usage is TRBV11-2 and J usage is TRBJ1-4, with D possibly matching TRBD1 (5 bases). V lost 1 base, J lost 4 bases, and 7 bases lay in between. Germline CDR1 SGHAT, CDR2 FQNNGV. The CDR3 length is 14 residues. In DNA, the CDR3 is TGTGCCAGCAGCTTAGGACAGAATAATGAAAAACTGTTTTTT. Translating it yields CASSLGQNNEKLFF.

The chain combines TRBV2 with TRBJ2-3; 7 bases line up with TRBD2. The germline V gene encodes CDR1 SNHLY and CDR2 FYNNEI. With 7 bases clipped from V and 4 bases from J, the junction kept 8 bases outside the gene matches. The CDR3 totals 14 residues. The CDR3 region has the DNA TGTGCCAGCATACGACTAGCAGGCGCAGATACGCAGTATTTT. The encoded protein is CASIRLAGADTQYF.

CDR3 in amino acids: CASSLLAASTDTQYF. The CDR3 nucleotides read TGTGCCAGCAGTTTACTAGCGGCTAGCACAGATACGCAGTATTTT. J is TRBJ2-3 and V is TRBV3-1 (or the pseudogene TRBV3-2); 8 bases fit TRBD2. Germline V gives CDR1 LGHDT, CDR2 YNNKEL (reference sequence). The CDR3 runs to 15 residues. V lost 6 bases to trimming and J lost 0 bases; unmatched junction nucleotides: 5.

This clone was seen a single time. The CDR3 sequence is CTSSAGQVDSYEQYF. The CDR3 DNA reads TGCACCAGCAGCGCGGGACAGGTCGACTCCTACGAGCAGTACTTC. The rearrangement joins TRBV1 to TRBJ2-7; TRBD1 is taken as the D call from the table, unchecked against the DNA. TRBV1 is marked as a pseudogene. The CDR3 consists of 15 residues.

A single count supports this clone. V is TRBV27 and J is TRBJ2-1; 13 bases map to TRBD2. Trimming cost V 5 bases and J 6 bases; bases outside gene matches: 10. Germline V gene sequence: CDR1 MNHEY, CDR2 SMNVEV (reference sequence). The CDR3 totals 17 residues. The CDR3 loop reads CASSPFLTSGRSNEQFF. CDR3 DNA sequence: TGTGCCAGCAGTCCATTCTTGACTAGCGGGAGGAGCAATGAGCAGTTCTTC.

The chain has TRBV7-9 and TRBJ2-1, with 8 bases identical to TRBD1. V dropped 5 bases and J dropped 4; count of bases not matched to a gene: 16. The CDR3 runs 18 residues. Germline lookup yields CDR1 SEHNR and CDR2 FQNEAQ (reference sequence). The CDR3 protein is CASSAGTGSTKIYNEQFF. CDR3 nucleotide sequence: TGTGCCAGCAGCGCCGGGACAGGCTCAACCAAGATTTACAATGAGCAGTTCTTC.

A remark on this clone: One junction end does not reproduce the germline sequence, and a read error may be involved. The chain joins TRBV3-1 (or the pseudogene TRBV3-2) to TRBJ2-1, with 7 positions matching TRBD2. There are 16 residues in the CDR3. Germline V gene data show CDR1 as LGHDT and CDR2 as YNNKEL (reference sequence). CDR3 bases: TGTGCCAGCAGCCTTCGCGGGGGTTTCTCCTGCAATGAGCAGTTCTTC. As protein: CASSLRGGFSCNEQFF.

The V call is TRBV27, the J call TRBJ2-1, with a weak D call TRBD1 (5 bases). Trimming removed 3 bases at V and 16 bases at J, with 16 bases between. Germline CDR1 reads MNHEY; CDR2 reads SMNVEV (reference sequence). The CDR3 has 12 amino acids. The DNA for the CDR3 is TGTGCCAGCAGTTTTCTCGGTCAGGGTTTCTTCTTC. Its translation: CASSFLGQGFFF.

This chain joins TRBV6-4 and TRBJ1-5; D possibly corresponds to TRBD1 (6 bases). The V gene lost 5 bases and the J gene lost 6 bases, with 20 bases spanning the gap. The CDR3 consists of 16 residues. Germline CDR1 MRHNA, CDR2 SNTAGT. In nucleotides, the CDR3 is TGTGCCAGCAGTATCAGTAGACAGGATATTGTTCAGCCCCAGCATTTT. This gives the protein CASSISRQDIVQPQHF.

This chain joins TRBV7-2 and TRBJ2-7; 7 bases line up with TRBD2. CDR3 length: 14 residues. J lost 5 bases, V lost 6 bases, and 10 bases had no gene match. The germline gives CDR1 SGHTA, CDR2 FQGNSA. CDR3 sequence: CASSLSGAINEQYF. CDR3 nucleotides: TGTGCCAGCAGTCTGAGCGGGGCAATAAACGAGCAGTACTTC.

The chain is built from TRBV19 and TRBJ2-3, with D possibly matching TRBD2 (5 bases). In germline, CDR1 is LNHDA, CDR2 SQIVND (reference sequence). V dropped 7 bases and J dropped 0 bases, with 11 bases sitting between them. The CDR3 runs 14 residues. Here the CDR3 reads CASKEGSSTDTQYF. CDR3 DNA: TGTGCCAGTAAAGAGGGCAGTAGCACAGATACGCAGTATTTT.

The DNA for the CDR3 is TGTGCCAGCAGCAAAGATATGGGGGGACAGGGGAATTCACCCCTCCACTTT. Translation: CASSKDMGGQGNSPLHF. This chain links TRBV21-1 with TRBJ1-6; the table calls TRBD1, which could not be checked here. TRBV21-1 constitutes a pseudogene. The CDR3 covers 17 residues.

The genes are TRBV18 and TRBJ1-1, with 8 nucleotides matching TRBD1. The V and J ends lost 5 bases and 5 bases, in that order; junction bases with no gene match: 13. Per germline, CDR1 KGHSH and CDR2 LQKENI. The CDR3 is 16 residues long. The CDR3 loop reads CASSSFTDRGGTEAFF. For the CDR3, the DNA is TGTGCCAGCTCATCTTTCACCGACAGGGGAGGGACTGAAGCTTTCTTT.

This sequence joins TRBV19 and TRBJ1-5; 10 nucleotides match TRBD1. Germline CDR1 and CDR2: LNHDA and SQIVND (reference sequence). This CDR3 has 16 amino acids. J lost 6 bases, V lost 5 bases, and 10 bases had no gene match. The DNA for the CDR3 is TGTGCCAGTAGTCCCCGAGACAGGGGGCAAGTTCAGCCCCAGCATTTT. Protein sequence: CASSPRDRGQVQPQHF.

The chain is built from TRBV27 and TRBJ1-4; the D is unclear. Germline loops: CDR1 MNHEY, CDR2 SMNVEV (reference sequence). The V gene lost 0 bases and the J gene lost 7 bases, with 9 bases spanning the gap. The CDR3 extends over 14 amino acids. The CDR3 is CASSLSGGFEKLFF. As DNA, the CDR3 is TGTGCCAGCAGTTTATCAGGCGGGTTTGAAAAACTGTTTTTT.

This chain connects TRBV12-2 to TRBJ2-3; the table's D call, TRBD2, has no DNA check behind it. TRBV12-2 is a listed pseudogene. CDR3 length: 18 residues. CDR3 amino acids: CASRLDLAGPPSTDTQYF. CDR3 coding DNA: TGTGCAAGTCGCTTAGATCTAGCGGGGCCCCCTAGCACAGATACGCAGTATTTT.

This sequence joins TRBV9 and TRBJ2-3; possible D gene TRBD2, 6 bases. This CDR3 contains 17 residues. Germline CDR1 and CDR2: SGDLS and YYNGEE. The germline V and J ends were trimmed by 4 bases and 0 bases, with 18 bases remaining between them. The CDR3 nucleotides read TGTGCCAGCAGCCCTCCGGTGCGGGATACTAGCACAGATACGCAGTATTTT. This translates into CASSPPVRDTSTDTQYF.

The chain combines TRBV5-1 with TRBJ2-3, with 13 bases aligning to TRBD2. Germline CDR1 SGHRS, CDR2 YFSETQ. The CDR3 runs to 18 residues. Trimming removed 4 bases from V and 6 bases from J; junction bases left unmatched: 14. The CDR3 loop is CASSRGGRTSGSTDTQYF. The CDR3 DNA follows: TGCGCCAGCAGCCGAGGGGGTAGGACTAGCGGGAGTACGGATACGCAGTATTTT.

The chain recombines TRBV3-1 (or the pseudogene TRBV3-2) with TRBJ2-5; tentative D call: TRBD2 (5 bases). CDR3 size: 11 residues. The V end was cut by 2 bases, the J end by 11 bases, with 9 bases between. Germline CDR1 is LGHDT and CDR2 is YNNKEL (reference sequence). In DNA, the CDR3 is TGTGCCAGCAGCCAAAGAACTAGTCAGTACTTC. Encoded protein: CASSQRTSQYF.

This rearrangement joins TRBV5-1 to TRBJ1-1; D unresolved. The CDR3 runs 14 residues. Trimming shortened V by 4 bases and J by 1 base, and 11 bases separated the two germline ends. Germline CDR1 is SGHRS and CDR2 is YFSETQ. CDR3 nucleotide sequence: TGCGCCAGCAGCCCGCGAGCAGGGAACACTGAAGCTTTCTTT. It encodes CASSPRAGNTEAFF.

This chain uses TRBV15 with TRBJ2-5, with TRBD2 as a possible D gene (6 bases). This CDR3 is 14 amino acids long. Germline lookup yields CDR1 LNHNV and CDR2 YYDKDF (reference sequence). V was shortened by 1 base and J by 7 bases, with 13 bases between the two germline ends. This CDR3 reads CATSRGQDGGTQYF. CDR3 in DNA: TGTGCCACCAGCAGAGGTCAGGACGGGGGGACCCAGTACTTC.